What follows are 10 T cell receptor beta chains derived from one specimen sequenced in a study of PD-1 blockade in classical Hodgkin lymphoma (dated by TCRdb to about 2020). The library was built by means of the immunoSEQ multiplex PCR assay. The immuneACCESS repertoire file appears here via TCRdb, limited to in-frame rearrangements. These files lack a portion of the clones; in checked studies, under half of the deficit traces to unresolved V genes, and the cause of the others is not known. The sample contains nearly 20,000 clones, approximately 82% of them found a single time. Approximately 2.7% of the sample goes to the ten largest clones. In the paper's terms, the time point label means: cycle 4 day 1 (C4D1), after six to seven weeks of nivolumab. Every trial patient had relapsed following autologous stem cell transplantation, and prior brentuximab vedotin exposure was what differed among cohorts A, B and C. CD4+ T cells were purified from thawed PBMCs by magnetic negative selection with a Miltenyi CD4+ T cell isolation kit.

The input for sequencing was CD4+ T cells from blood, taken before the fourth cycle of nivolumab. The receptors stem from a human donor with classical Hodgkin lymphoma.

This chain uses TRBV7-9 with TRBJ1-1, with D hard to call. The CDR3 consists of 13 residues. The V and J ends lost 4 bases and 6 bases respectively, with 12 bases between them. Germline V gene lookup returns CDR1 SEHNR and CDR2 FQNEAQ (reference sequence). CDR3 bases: TGTGCCAGCAGCTCAAGGGTTGACGCTGAAGCTTTCTTT. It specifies CASSSRVDAEAFF.

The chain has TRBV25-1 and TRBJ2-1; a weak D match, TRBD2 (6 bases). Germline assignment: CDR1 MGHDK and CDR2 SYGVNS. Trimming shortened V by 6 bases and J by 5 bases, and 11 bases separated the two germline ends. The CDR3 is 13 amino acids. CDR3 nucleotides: TGTGCCAGCAGGGACGCGGGGCACAATGAGCAGTTCTTC. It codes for CASRDAGHNEQFF.

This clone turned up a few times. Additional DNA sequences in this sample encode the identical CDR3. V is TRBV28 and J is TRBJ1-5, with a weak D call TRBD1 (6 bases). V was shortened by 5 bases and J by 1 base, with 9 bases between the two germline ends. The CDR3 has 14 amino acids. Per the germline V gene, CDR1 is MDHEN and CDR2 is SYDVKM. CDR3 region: CASSRDNSNQPQHF. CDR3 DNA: TGTGCCAGCAGTCGGGACAACAGCAATCAGCCCCAGCATTTT.

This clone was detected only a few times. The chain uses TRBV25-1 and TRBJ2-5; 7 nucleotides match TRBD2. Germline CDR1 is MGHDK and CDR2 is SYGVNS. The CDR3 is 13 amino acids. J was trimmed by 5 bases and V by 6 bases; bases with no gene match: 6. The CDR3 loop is CASRGEGRETQYF. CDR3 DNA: TGTGCCAGCAGGGGGGAGGGGAGGGAGACCCAGTACTTC.

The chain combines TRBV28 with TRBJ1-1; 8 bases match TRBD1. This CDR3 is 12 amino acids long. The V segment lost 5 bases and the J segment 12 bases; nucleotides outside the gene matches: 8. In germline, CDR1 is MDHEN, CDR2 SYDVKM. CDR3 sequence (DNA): TGTGCCAGCAGTCCCCAGGGGGCAGTAACTTTCTTT. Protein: CASSPQGAVTFF.

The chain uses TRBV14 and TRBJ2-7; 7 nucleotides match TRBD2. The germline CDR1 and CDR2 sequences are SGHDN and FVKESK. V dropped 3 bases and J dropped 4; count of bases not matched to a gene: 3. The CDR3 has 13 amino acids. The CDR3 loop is CASSQLREYEQYF. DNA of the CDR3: TGTGCCAGCAGCCAGCTGCGGGAGTACGAGCAGTACTTC.

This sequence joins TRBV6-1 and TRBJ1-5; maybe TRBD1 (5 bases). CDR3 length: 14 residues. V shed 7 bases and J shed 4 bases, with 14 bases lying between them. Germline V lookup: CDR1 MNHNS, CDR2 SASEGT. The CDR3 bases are TGTGCCAGCACCGCGGGGCTTGGAAATCAGCCCCAGCATTTT. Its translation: CASTAGLGNQPQHF.

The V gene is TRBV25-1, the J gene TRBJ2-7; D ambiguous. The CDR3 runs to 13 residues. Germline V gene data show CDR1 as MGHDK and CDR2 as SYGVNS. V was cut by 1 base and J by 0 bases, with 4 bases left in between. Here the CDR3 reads CASSEWHSYEQYF. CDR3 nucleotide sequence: TGTGCCAGCAGTGAATGGCACTCCTACGAGCAGTACTTC.

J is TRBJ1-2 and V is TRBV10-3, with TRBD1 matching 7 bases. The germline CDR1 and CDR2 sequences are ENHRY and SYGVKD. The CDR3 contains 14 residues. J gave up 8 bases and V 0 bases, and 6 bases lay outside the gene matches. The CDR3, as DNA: TGTGCCATCAGTGAGTCAGGGGGCGCGAAGGGCTACACCTTC. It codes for CAISESGGAKGYTF.

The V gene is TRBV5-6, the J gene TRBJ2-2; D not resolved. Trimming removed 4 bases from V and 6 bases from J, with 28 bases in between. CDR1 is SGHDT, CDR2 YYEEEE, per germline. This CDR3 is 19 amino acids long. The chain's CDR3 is CASSPLERRLLVRPGELFF. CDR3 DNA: TGTGCCAGCAGCCCGCTCGAGAGACGCCTCCTTGTGAGGCCCGGGGAGCTGTTTTTT.